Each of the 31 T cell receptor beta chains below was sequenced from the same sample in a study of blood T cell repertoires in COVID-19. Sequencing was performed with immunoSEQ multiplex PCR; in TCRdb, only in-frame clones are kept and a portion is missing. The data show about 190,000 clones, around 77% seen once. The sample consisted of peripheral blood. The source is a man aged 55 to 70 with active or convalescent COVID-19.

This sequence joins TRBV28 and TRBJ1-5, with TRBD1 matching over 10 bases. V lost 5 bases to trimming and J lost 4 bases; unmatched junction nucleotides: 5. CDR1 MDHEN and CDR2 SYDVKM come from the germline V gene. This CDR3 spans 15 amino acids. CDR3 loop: CASSRTGGTNQPQHF. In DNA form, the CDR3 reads TGTGCCAGCAGTAGGACAGGGGGTACAAATCAGCCCCAGCATTTT.

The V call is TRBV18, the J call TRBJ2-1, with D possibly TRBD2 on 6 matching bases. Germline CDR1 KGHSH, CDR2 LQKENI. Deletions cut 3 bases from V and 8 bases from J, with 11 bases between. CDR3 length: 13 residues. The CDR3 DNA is TGTGCCAGCTCACCGGAGGGGTTCCATGAGCAGTTCTTC. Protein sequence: CASSPEGFHEQFF.

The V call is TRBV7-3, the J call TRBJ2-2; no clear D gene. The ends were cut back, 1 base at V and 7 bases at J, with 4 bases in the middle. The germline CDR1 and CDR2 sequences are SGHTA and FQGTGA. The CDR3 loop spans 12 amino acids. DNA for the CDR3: TGTGCCAGCAGCTTAAATCGCGGGGAGCTGTTTTTT. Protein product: CASSLNRGELFF. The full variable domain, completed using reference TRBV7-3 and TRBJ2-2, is GAGVSQTPSNKVTEKGKYVELRCDPISGHTALYWYRQSLGQGPEFLIYFQGTGAADDSGLPNDRFFAVRPEGSVSTLKIQRTERGDSAVYLCASSLNRGELFFGEGSRLTVL.

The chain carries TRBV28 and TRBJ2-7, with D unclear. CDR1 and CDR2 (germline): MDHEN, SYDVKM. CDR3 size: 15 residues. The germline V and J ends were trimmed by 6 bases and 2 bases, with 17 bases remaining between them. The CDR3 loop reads CASSGVQRRPYEQYF. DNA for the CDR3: TGTGCCAGCAGCGGAGTCCAGCGAAGACCCTACGAGCAGTACTTC.

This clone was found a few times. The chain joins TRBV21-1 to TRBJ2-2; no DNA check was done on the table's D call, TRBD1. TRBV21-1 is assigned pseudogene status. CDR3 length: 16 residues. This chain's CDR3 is CASSKATCTNTGELFF. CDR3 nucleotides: TGTGCCAGCAGCAAAGCCACGTGCACAAACACCGGGGAGCTGTTTTTT.

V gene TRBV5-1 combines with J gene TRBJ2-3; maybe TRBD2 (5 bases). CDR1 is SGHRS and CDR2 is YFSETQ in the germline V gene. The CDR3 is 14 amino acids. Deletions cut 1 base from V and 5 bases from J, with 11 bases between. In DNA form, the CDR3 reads TGCGCCAGCAGCTTGAGCGGCTCCAGAGATACGCAGTATTTT. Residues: CASSLSGSRDTQYF.

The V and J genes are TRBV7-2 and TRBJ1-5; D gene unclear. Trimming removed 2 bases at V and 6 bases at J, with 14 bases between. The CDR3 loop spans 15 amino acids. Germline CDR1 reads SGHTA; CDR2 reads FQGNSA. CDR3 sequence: CASSLYYGAGQPQHF. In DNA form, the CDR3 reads TGTGCCAGCAGCTTATACTACGGAGCCGGTCAGCCCCAGCATTTT.

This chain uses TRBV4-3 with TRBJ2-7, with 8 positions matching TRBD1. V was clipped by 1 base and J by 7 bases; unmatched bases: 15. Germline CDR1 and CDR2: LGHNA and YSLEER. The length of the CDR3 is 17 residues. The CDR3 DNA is TGCGCCAGCAGCCAAGGGGGAGTTCCAGGGGGCGGTGAAGAGCAGTACTTC. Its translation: CASSQGGVPGGGEEQYF.

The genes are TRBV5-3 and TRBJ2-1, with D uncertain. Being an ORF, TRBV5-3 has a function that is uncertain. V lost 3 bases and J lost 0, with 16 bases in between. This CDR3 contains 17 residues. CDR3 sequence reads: CARSCYGSTGSYNEQFF. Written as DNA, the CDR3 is TGTGCCAGAAGCTGTTACGGGTCAACCGGCTCCTACAATGAGCAGTTCTTC.

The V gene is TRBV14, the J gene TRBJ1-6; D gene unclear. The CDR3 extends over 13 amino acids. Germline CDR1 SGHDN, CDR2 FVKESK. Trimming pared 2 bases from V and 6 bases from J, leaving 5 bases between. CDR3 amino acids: CASSQPGNSPLHF. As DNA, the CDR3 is TGTGCCAGCAGCCAACCGGGTAATTCACCCCTCCACTTT.

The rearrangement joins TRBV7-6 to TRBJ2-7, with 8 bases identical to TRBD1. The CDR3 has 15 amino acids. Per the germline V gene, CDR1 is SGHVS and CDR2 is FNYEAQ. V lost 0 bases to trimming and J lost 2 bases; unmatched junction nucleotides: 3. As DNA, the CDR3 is TGTGCCAGCAGCTTAGCCCAGGGGGCCGCCTACGAGCAGTACTTC. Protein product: CASSLAQGAAYEQYF.

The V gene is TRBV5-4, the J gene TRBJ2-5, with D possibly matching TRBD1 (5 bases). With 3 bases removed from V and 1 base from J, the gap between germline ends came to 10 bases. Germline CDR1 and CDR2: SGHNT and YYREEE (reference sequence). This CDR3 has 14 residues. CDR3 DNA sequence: TGTGCCAGCAGCTCCACAGGTATCCAAGAGACCCAGTACTTC. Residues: CASSSTGIQETQYF.

CDR3: CASSKVGGPSSYEQYF. Here the CDR3 DNA reads TGTGCCAGCAGCAAAGTCGGCGGCCCTAGCTCCTACGAGCAGTACTTC. The chain carries TRBV21-1 and TRBJ2-7; the table names TRBD2, a call not compared with the DNA. TRBV21-1 is a listed pseudogene. This CDR3 spans 16 amino acids.

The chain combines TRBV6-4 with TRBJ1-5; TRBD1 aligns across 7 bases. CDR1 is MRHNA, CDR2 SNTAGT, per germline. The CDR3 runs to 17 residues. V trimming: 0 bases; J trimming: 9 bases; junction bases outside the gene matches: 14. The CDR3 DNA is TGTGCCAGCAGTGACTCTGTTTTAGGGACAGCCTCACGGCCCCAGCATTTT. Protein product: CASSDSVLGTASRPQHF.

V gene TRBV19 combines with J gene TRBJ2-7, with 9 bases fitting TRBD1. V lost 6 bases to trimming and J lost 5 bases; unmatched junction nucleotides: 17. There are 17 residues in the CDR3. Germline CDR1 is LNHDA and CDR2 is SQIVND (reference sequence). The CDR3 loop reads CASSELAGQGLSHEQYF. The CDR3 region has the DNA TGTGCCAGTAGCGAACTCGCCGGACAGGGGTTGTCACACGAGCAGTACTTC.

The CDR3 bases are TGTGCCAGTAGCATGGGCCGGACTAGCGGGAGGGTCCGGACCGGGGAGCTGTTTTTT. It translates to CASSMGRTSGRVRTGELFF. This chain uses TRBV19 with TRBJ2-2, with 15 bases lining up with TRBD2. V lost 6 bases and J lost 5; bases outside the gene matches: 13. Germline V gene data show CDR1 as LNHDA and CDR2 as SQIVND (reference sequence). The CDR3 covers 19 residues. The whole variable domain, remainder taken from reference TRBV19 and TRBJ2-2, is DGGITQSPKYLFRKEGQNVTLSCEQNLNHDAMYWYRQDPGQGLRLIYYSQIVNDFQKGDIAEGYSVSREKKESFPLTVTSAQKNPTAFYLCASSMGRTSGRVRTGELFFGEGSRLTVL.

This CDR3 is CASSQGEGGHTEAFF. The CDR3 DNA follows: TGTGCCAGCAGCCAAGGGGAGGGGGGTCACACTGAAGCTTTCTTT. This chain joins TRBV4-2 and TRBJ1-1, with D maybe TRBD1 (6 bases). Germline values: CDR1 LGHNA, CDR2 YNFKEQ. The germline V and J ends were trimmed by 1 base and 3 bases, with 12 bases remaining between them. There are 15 residues in the CDR3.

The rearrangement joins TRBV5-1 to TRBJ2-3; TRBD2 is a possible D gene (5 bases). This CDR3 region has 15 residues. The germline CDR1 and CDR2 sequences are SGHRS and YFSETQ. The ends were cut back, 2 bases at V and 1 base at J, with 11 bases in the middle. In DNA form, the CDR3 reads TGCGCCAGCAGCTTCTCCGCGGGTCGCACAGATACGCAGTATTTT. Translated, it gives CASSFSAGRTDTQYF.

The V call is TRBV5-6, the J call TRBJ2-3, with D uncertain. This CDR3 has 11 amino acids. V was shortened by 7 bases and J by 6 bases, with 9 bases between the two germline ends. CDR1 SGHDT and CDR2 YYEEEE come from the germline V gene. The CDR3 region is CASALRDTQYF. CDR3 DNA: TGTGCCAGCGCTCTGAGGGATACGCAGTATTTT. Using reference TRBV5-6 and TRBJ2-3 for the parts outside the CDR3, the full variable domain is DAGVTQSPTHLIKTRGQQVTLRCSPKSGHDTVSWYQQALGQGPQFIFQYYEEEERQRGNFPDRFSGHQFPNYSSELNVNALLLGDSALYLCASALRDTQYFGPGTRLTVL.

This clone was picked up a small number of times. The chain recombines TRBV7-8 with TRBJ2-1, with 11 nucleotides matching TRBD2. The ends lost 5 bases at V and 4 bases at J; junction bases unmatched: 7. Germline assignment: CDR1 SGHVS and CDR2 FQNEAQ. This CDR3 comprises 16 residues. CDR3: CASSPLLAGGYNEQFF. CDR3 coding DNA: TGTGCCAGCAGCCCCCTGCTAGCGGGAGGTTACAATGAGCAGTTCTTC.

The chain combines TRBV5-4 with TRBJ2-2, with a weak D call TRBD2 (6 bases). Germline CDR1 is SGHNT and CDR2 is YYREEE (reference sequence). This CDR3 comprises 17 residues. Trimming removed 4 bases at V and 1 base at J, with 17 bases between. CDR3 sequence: CASSPSLTRLNTGELFF. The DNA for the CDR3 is TGTGCCAGCAGCCCCTCCCTGACTAGATTGAACACCGGGGAGCTGTTTTTT. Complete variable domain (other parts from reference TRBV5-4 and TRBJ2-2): ETGVTQSPTHLIKTRGQQVTLRCSSQSGHNTVSWYQQALGQGPQFIFQYYREEENGRGNFPPRFSGLQFPNYSSELNVNALELDDSALYLCASSPSLTRLNTGELFFGEGSRLTVL.

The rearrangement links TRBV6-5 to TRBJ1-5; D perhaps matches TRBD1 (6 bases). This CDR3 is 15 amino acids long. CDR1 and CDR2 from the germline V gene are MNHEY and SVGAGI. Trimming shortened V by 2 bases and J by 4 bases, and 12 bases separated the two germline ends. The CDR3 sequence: CASSYATGMNQPQHF. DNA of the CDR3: TGTGCCAGCAGTTACGCCACAGGGATGAATCAGCCCCAGCATTTT.

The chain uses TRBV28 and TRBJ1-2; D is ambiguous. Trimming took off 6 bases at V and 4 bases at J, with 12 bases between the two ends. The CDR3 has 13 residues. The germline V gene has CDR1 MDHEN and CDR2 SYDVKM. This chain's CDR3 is CASSPPAIYGYTF. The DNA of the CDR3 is TGTGCCAGCAGCCCTCCAGCGATCTATGGCTACACCTTC.

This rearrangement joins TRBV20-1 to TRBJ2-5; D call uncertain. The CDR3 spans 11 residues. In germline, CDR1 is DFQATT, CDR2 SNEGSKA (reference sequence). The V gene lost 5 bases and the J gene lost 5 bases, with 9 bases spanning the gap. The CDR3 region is CSAGFRETQYF. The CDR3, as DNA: TGCAGTGCTGGATTCAGGGAGACCCAGTACTTC.

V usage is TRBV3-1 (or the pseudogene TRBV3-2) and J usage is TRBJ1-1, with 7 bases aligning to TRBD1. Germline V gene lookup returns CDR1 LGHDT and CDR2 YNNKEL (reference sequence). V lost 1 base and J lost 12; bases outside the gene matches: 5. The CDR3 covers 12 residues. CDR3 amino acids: CASSQGDSFSFF. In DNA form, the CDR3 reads TGTGCCAGCAGCCAAGGGGACAGCTTCTCTTTCTTT.

The CDR3: CAISESDTQNTGELFF. CDR3 coding DNA: TGTGCCATCAGTGAGTCGGACACACAGAACACCGGGGAGCTGTTTTTT. This chain uses TRBV10-3 with TRBJ2-2, with D possibly matching TRBD1 (5 bases). V was cut by 0 bases and J by 1 base, with 9 bases left in between. Germline V gene sequence: CDR1 ENHRY, CDR2 SYGVKD. This CDR3 contains 16 residues.

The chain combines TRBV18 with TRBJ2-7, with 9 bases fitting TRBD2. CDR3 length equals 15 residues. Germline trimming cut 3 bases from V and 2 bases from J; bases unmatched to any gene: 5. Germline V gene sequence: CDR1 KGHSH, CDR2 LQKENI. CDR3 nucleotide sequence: TGTGCCAGCTCACCGGGTAGCGGGAGCGCCTACGAGCAGTACTTC. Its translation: CASSPGSGSAYEQYF.

CDR3 region: CASSFDRYSGANVLTF. The DNA of the CDR3 is TGTGCCAGCAGCTTTGACAGATATTCTGGGGCCAACGTCCTGACTTTC. The chain couples TRBV7-7 to TRBJ2-6, with D maybe TRBD1 (5 bases). From germline, CDR1 is SSHAT and CDR2 FNYEAQ (reference sequence). The CDR3 is 16 amino acids. Trimming left V 3 bases short and J 1 base short, with 10 bases between.

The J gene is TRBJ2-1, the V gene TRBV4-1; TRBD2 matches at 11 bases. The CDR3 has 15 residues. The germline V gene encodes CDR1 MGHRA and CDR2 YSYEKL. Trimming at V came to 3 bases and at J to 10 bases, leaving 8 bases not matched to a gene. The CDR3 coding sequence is TGCGCCAGCAGCCAGGGACTAGCGGCGGGGGGGGAGCAGTTCTTC. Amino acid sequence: CASSQGLAAGGEQFF.

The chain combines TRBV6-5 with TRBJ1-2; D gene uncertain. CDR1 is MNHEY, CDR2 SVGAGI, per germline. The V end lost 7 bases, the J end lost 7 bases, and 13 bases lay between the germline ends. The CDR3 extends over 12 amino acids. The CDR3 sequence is CASTTPRSGYTF. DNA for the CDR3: TGTGCCAGCACCACCCCCAGATCTGGCTACACCTTC.

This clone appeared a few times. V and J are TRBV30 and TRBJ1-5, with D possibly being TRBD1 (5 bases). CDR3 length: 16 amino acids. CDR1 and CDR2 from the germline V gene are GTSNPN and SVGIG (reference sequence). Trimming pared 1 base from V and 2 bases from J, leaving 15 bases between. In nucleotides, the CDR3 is TGTGCCTGGAGTGAGGGAGGATGGACACGCAATCAGCCCCAGCATTTT. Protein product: CAWSEGGWTRNQPQHF.